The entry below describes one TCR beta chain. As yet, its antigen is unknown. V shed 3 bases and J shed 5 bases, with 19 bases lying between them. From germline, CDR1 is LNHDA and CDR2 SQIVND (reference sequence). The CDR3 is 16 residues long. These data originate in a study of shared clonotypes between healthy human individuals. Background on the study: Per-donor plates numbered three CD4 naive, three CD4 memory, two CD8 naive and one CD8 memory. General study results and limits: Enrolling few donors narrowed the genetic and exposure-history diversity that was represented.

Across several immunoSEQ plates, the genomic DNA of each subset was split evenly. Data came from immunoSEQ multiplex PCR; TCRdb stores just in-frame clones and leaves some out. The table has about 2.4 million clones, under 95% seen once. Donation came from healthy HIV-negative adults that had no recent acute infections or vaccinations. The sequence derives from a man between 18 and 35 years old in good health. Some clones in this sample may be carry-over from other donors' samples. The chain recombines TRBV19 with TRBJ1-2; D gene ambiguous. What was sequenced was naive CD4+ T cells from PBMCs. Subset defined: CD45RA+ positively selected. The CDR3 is CASSIRALEASYGYTF. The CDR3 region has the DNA TGTGCCAGTAGTATTCGCGCGTTGGAGGCTAGTTATGGCTACACCTTC.